The rows below give T cell receptor beta chains drawn from one sample of a study of T cells in Graves' hyperthyroidism and ophthalmopathy. One entry per CDR3 protein results from TCRdb running MiXCR on the multiplex PCR reads. Of about 690,000 distinct CDR3 sequences listed, 17% were seen once; the top ten hold about a sixth. Sequencing was done on a sample of blood. The receptors stem from a man between 45 and 60 years old with Graves' hyperthyroidism. Each CDR3 is given with its conserved first and last residue. D genes are given only for firm matches. A clone size is listed for some rows: how often the clone was seen (once, few, many), or a class if it is expanded.

>TRBJ2-7|.|TRBD1|TRBV12-3/TRBV12-4
CASSPRGLYEQYF
TGTGCCAGCAGCCCCAGGGGGCTCTACGAGCAGTACTTC
>TRBJ1-2|many|TRBD1|TRBV7-2
CASSRQGDYGYTF
TGTGCCAGCAGCCGACAGGGTGACTATGGCTACACCTTC
>TRBJ2-7|many|.|TRBV28
CASSPYGGRSYEQYF
TGTGCCAGCAGTCCCTACGGGGGGCGAAGCTACGAGCAGTACTTC
>TRBJ2-1|.|.|TRBV4-1
CASSQVGSQNNEQFF
TGCGCCAGCAGCCAAGTGGGGAGCCAGAACAATGAGCAGTTCTTC
>TRBJ2-1|many|.|TRBV12-3/TRBV12-4
CASSLSGDSYNEQFF
TGTGCCAGCAGTTTATCGGGAGACAGCTACAATGAGCAGTTCTTC
>TRBJ2-1|.|TRBD2|TRBV3-1
CASSQVLAGGRDEQFF
TGTGCCAGCAGCCAAGTTTTAGCGGGAGGCCGGGATGAGCAGTTCTTC
>TRBJ2-1|few|TRBD2|TRBV20-1
CSARRSGPYNEQFF
TGCAGTGCTAGACGTAGCGGGCCCTACAATGAGCAGTTCTTC
>TRBJ2-2|.|TRBD2|TRBV29-1
CSMPALAVNTGELFF
TGCAGCATGCCTGCACTAGCGGTGAACACCGGGGAGCTGTTTTTT
>TRBJ2-7|few|.|TRBV3-1
CASSQVVNEQYF
TGTGCCAGCAGCCAAGTAGTGAACGAGCAGTACTTC
>TRBJ1-5|many|TRBD1|TRBV10-3
CATRDRGPQPQHF
TGTGCCACCAGAGACAGGGGGCCTCAGCCCCAGCATTTT
>TRBJ2-1|few|TRBD2|TRBV4-1
CASSQDWASGFHEQFF
TGCGCCAGCAGCCAAGATTGGGCTAGCGGGTTCCATGAGCAGTTCTTC
>TRBJ2-2|.|.|TRBV11-2
CASRPQRNNTGELFF
TGTGCCAGCAGACCACAGCGGAACAACACCGGGGAGCTGTTTTTT
>TRBJ2-7|many|TRBD2|TRBV20-1
CSAMREGTYEQYF
TGCAGTGCTATGCGGGAGGGCACATACGAGCAGTACTTC
>TRBJ1-4|many|TRBD1|TRBV30
CAWSVRRGQEKLFF
TGTGCCTGGAGTGTACGCAGGGGGCAGGAAAAACTGTTTTTT
>TRBJ1-6|once|.|TRBV2
CASSDGEVGSSPLHF
TGTGCCAGCAGTGATGGGGAGGTCGGGAGTTCACCCCTCCACTTT
>TRBJ2-1|.|TRBD2|TRBV20-1
CSARSPGGNEQFF
TGCAGTGCTAGATCTCCGGGGGGCAATGAGCAGTTCTTC
>TRBJ2-3|few|TRBD1|TRBV3-1
CASSQDGWTGKLGTTDTQYF
TGTGCCAGCAGCCAAGATGGCTGGACAGGGAAATTAGGTACCACAGATACGCAGTATTTT
>TRBJ2-7|.|TRBD2|TRBV19
CASSPSSSGSSSYEQYF
TGTGCCAGTAGTCCATCTTCTAGCGGGAGTTCCTCCTACGAGCAGTACTTC
>TRBJ2-7|.|TRBD1|TRBV9
CASSVVGTGGYEQYF
TGTGCCAGCAGCGTAGTTGGGACAGGGGGCTACGAGCAGTACTTC
>TRBJ2-3|.|.|TRBV24-1
CATSDLPGGTDTQYF
TGTGCCACCAGTGATTTGCCGGGGGGCACAGATACGCAGTATTTT
>TRBJ2-7|few|.|TRBV30
CAWSTRRRAYEQYF
TGTGCCTGGAGTACCCGAAGACGGGCCTACGAGCAGTACTTC
>TRBJ2-1|many|.|TRBV2
CATTTDNEQFF
TGTGCCACTACGACCGACAATGAGCAGTTCTTC
>TRBJ2-3|.|.|TRBV6-2/TRBV6-3
CASSSTGGGQYF
TGTGCCAGCAGTTCGACAGGTGGTGGGCAGTATTTT
>TRBJ2-1|few|.|TRBV9
CASSVPPALEQFF
TGTGCCAGCAGCGTTCCCCCTGCGCTTGAGCAGTTCTTC
>TRBJ2-1|.|TRBD2|TRBV6-1
CASSDSGLAGGNEQFF
TGTGCCAGCAGTGACTCGGGACTAGCGGGGGGGAATGAGCAGTTCTTC
>TRBJ2-2|.|TRBD2|TRBV9
CASRGTSANTRELFF
TGTGCCAGCAGGGGCACTAGCGCGAACACCAGGGAGCTGTTTTTT
>TRBJ1-1|few|.|TRBV7-8
CASSFPRQVYWGAEAFF
TGTGCCAGCAGCTTTCCTCGACAGGTTTATTGGGGCGCTGAAGCTTTCTTT
>TRBJ2-1|many|.|TRBV27
CASSFVARLTHNEQFF
TGTGCCAGCAGTTTCGTTGCTAGACTTACCCACAATGAGCAGTTCTTC
>TRBJ2-7|many|TRBD2|TRBV6-1
CASSSGLAGAHEQYF
TGTGCCAGCAGCTCCGGACTAGCGGGAGCCCACGAGCAGTACTTC
>TRBJ2-5|.|.|TRBV6-1
CASSEATEETQYF
TGTGCCAGCAGTGAAGCAACAGAAGAGACCCAGTACTTC
>TRBJ1-1|.|TRBD1|TRBV5-1
CASSLEQGGTTEAFF
TGCGCCAGCAGCTTGGAACAGGGGGGGACCACTGAAGCTTTCTTT
>TRBJ1-5|few|.|TRBV9
CASSVRQGNQPQHF
TGTGCCAGCAGCGTAAGACAGGGCAATCAGCCCCAGCATTTT
>TRBJ2-2|.|.|TRBV7-3
CASSLFPGAEWNTGELFF
TGTGCCAGCAGCTTATTTCCCGGGGCCGAGTGGAACACCGGGGAGCTGTTTTTT
>TRBJ2-7|.|.|TRBV9
CASSSSDSYEQYF
TGTGCCAGCAGCTCCTCGGACAGCTACGAGCAGTACTTC
>TRBJ1-1|many|.|TRBV30
CAWSVAVLTEAFF
TGTGCCTGGAGTGTTGCAGTCCTCACTGAAGCTTTCTTT
>TRBJ1-6|.|.|TRBV4-1
CASSLTGLRGSPLHF
TGCGCCAGCAGTCTAACAGGCCTTCGGGGCTCACCCCTCCACTTT
>TRBJ2-7|many|.|TRBV5-1
CASSLDQGPQYF
TGCGCCAGCAGCTTGGATCAGGGGCCGCAGTACTTC
>TRBJ2-7|many|.|TRBV27
CASSLERTGTYEQYF
TGTGCCAGCAGTTTGGAAAGGACGGGAACATACGAGCAGTACTTC
>TRBJ1-2|many|.|TRBV9
CASSPMGGQIYGYTF
TGTGCCAGCAGCCCAATGGGGGGGCAGATCTATGGCTACACCTTC
>TRBJ2-6|.|TRBD1|TRBV6-1
CASSGGPGQEISGANVLTF
TGTGCCAGCAGTGGGGGTCCGGGACAGGAGATTTCTGGGGCCAACGTCCTGACTTTC
>TRBJ2-2|once|.|TRBV25-1
CASNEFTDAGELFF
TGTGCCAGCAATGAATTTACGGACGCCGGGGAGCTGTTTTTT
>TRBJ2-1|.|TRBD2|TRBV20-1
CSAGGSGIGSNEQFF
TGCAGTGCCGGCGGTAGCGGGATAGGATCCAATGAGCAGTTCTTC
>TRBJ1-5|many|TRBD1|TRBV6-1
CASSPGQGLKPQHF
TGTGCCAGCAGCCCGGGACAGGGTCTTAAGCCCCAGCATTTT
>TRBJ1-1|many|.|TRBV7-3
CASSLSPTGGTEAFF
TGTGCCAGCAGCTTAAGCCCCACCGGGGGCACTGAAGCTTTCTTT
>TRBJ2-1|many|TRBD2|TRBV20-1
CSARTSERGVYNEQFF
TGCAGTGCTAGGACCTCAGAGCGGGGAGTCTACAATGAGCAGTTCTTC
>TRBJ2-3|many|.|TRBV6-2/TRBV6-3
CASVAAGTDTQYF
TGTGCCAGCGTCGCGGCAGGCACAGATACGCAGTATTTT
>TRBJ2-7|.|.|TRBV30
CAWSVLGVGEQYF
TGTGCCTGGAGTGTACTGGGGGTAGGCGAGCAGTACTTC
>TRBJ1-1|many|.|TRBV15
CATSRGQVLMNTEAFF
TGTGCCACCAGCAGAGGACAGGTCCTAATGAACACTGAAGCTTTCTTT
>TRBJ1-5|many|.|TRBV20-1
CSARRKDQPQHF
TGCAGTGCACGCCGAAAGGATCAGCCCCAGCATTTT
>TRBJ2-7|many|TRBD2|TRBV27
CASSLTGLATYEQYF
TGTGCCAGCAGTCTAACGGGACTAGCGACCTACGAGCAGTACTTC